One and the same sample provided the 29 T cell receptor beta chains below, sequenced in a study of blood T cells in healthy people across ages. Then a second PCR, running roughly 6 to 12 cycles, was carried out with a sample-barcoded 5' primer and a J-beta primer mix. TCRdb used MiXCR to reprocess the 5' RACE reads, holding one entry per CDR3 protein. The sample lists roughly 1,500,000 distinct CDR3 sequences, roughly 45% occurring once. The sequencing sample was made of blood. Receptors originate from a woman under 30 in good health.

CDR3 residues: CASSFRAYNEQFF. CDR3 nucleotide sequence: TGCGCCAGCAGCTTCCGAGCCTACAATGAGCAGTTCTTC. The rearrangement uses TRBV5-1 and TRBJ2-1; D call uncertain. The V and J ends lost 2 bases and 2 bases respectively, with 5 bases between them. Looked up from germline, CDR1 is SGHRS and CDR2 is YFSETQ. CDR3 length equals 13 residues.

The chain couples TRBV20-1 to TRBJ2-3; D is possibly TRBD2 (5 bases). Germline loops: CDR1 DFQATT, CDR2 SNEGSKA (reference sequence). The V end lost 3 bases, the J end lost 3 bases, and 13 bases lay between the germline ends. There are 14 residues in the CDR3. The CDR3 loop is CSASEAGETDTQYF. CDR3 sequence (DNA): TGCAGTGCTAGTGAGGCCGGGGAGACAGATACGCAGTATTTT.

This clonotype was picked up many times. The V gene is TRBV10-3, the J gene TRBJ2-1; 10 bases are shared with TRBD2. V trimming: 8 bases; J trimming: 8 bases; junction bases outside the gene matches: 12. CDR3 length: 15 residues. CDR1 ENHRY and CDR2 SYGVKD come from the germline V gene. The CDR3 bases are TGTGCCATCGGCTCTGGGGCTAGCGGGAGTTATGAGCAGTTCTTC. Amino acid sequence: CAIGSGASGSYEQFF.

The chain joins TRBV6-1 to TRBJ1-4; D might be TRBD1 (6 bases). V was cut by 1 base and J by 8 bases, with 17 bases left in between. The CDR3 is 16 residues long. Germline V lookup: CDR1 MNHNS, CDR2 SASEGT. Written as DNA, the CDR3 is TGTGCCAGCAGTGAAGGCCATGGGGGGGGGCAAGAAAAACTGTTTTTT. Its protein is CASSEGHGGGQEKLFF.

The chain couples TRBV6-6 to TRBJ1-1, with a weak D call TRBD1 (6 bases). The V end was cut by 8 bases, the J end by 1 base, with 11 bases between. The CDR3 spans 13 residues. Germline lookup yields CDR1 MNHNY and CDR2 SVGAGI (reference sequence). The CDR3 loop is CASPPDRNTEAFF. CDR3 DNA sequence: TGTGCCAGCCCCCCGGACAGGAACACTGAAGCTTTCTTT.

A few counts support this clonotype. This chain uses TRBV7-9 with TRBJ2-7; 8 bases agree with TRBD1. Per germline, CDR1 SEHNR and CDR2 FQNEAQ (reference sequence). The CDR3 is made up of 16 amino acids. V shed 4 bases and J 3 bases; nucleotides not matched to a gene: 11. DNA of the CDR3: TGTGCCAGCAGCTCTCTTAGGACAGGGAACATCTACGAGCAGTACTTC. Translating gives CASSSLRTGNIYEQYF.

J is TRBJ1-2 and V is TRBV29-1, with D perhaps TRBD1 (5 bases). The CDR3 runs 13 residues. Germline V gene lookup returns CDR1 SQVTM and CDR2 ANQGSEA. Deletions cut 7 bases from V and 6 bases from J, with 18 bases between. The CDR3 DNA reads TGCAGCGCCCGTGGAGGGGTGGTGGATGGCTACACCTTC. Protein product: CSARGGVVDGYTF.

This clonotype was detected a few times. This rearrangement joins TRBV5-1 to TRBJ2-1; the match to TRBD2 covers 8 bases. The CDR3 is made up of 17 amino acids. In germline, CDR1 is SGHRS, CDR2 YFSETQ. J lost 8 bases, V lost 3 bases, and 16 bases had no gene match. The chain's CDR3 is CASSSLAGSLEGDEQFF. CDR3 nucleotide sequence: TGCGCCAGCAGCTCTCTAGCGGGCTCCTTGGAGGGCGATGAGCAGTTCTTC.

The genes are TRBV29-1 and TRBJ1-2, with D uncertain. Germline CDR1 and CDR2: SQVTM and ANQGSEA. The CDR3 loop spans 11 amino acids. V was trimmed by 6 bases and J by 7 bases, leaving 12 bases between them. The CDR3 is CSVADGVGYTF. In DNA, the CDR3 is TGCAGCGTCGCTGACGGAGTTGGCTACACCTTC.

This chain links TRBV10-2 with TRBJ1-6; D unresolved. V was shortened by 2 bases and J by 6 bases, with 11 bases between the two germline ends. Germline CDR1 WSHSY, CDR2 SAAADI. The CDR3 has 15 amino acids. The CDR3 spells CASSERVQSNSPLHF. As DNA, the CDR3 is TGCGCCAGCAGTGAGAGGGTTCAGTCTAATTCACCCCTCCACTTT.

The chain combines TRBV12-3 or TRBV12-4 with TRBJ2-5; 9 bases align to TRBD2. The last part of the DNA fits TRBJ2-7 better; the J call may be wrong. The CDR3 runs 15 residues. The CDR3 sequence: CASGEGLAPTYEQYF. The CDR3 nucleotides read TGTGCCAGCGGGGAGGGACTAGCCCCGACCTACGAGCAGTACTTC.

The chain joins TRBV2 to TRBJ2-1; tentatively, D is TRBD1 or TRBD2 (6 bases each). Trimming removed 6 bases at V and 6 bases at J, with 24 bases between. Germline assignment: CDR1 SNHLY and CDR2 FYNNEI. This CDR3 contains 17 residues. The CDR3 protein is CASSLLSGDNPSNEQFF. The CDR3 bases are TGTGCCAGCAGCCTACTGTCGGGGGACAACCCTTCCAATGAGCAGTTCTTC.

V usage is TRBV10-3 and J usage is TRBJ2-2, with no clear D. Trimming took 6 bases from V and 5 from J, leaving 22 bases between them. Germline values: CDR1 ENHRY, CDR2 SYGVKD. The CDR3 totals 17 residues. Written as DNA, the CDR3 is TGTGCCATCAGCCGACTGGGCGGCAGTCAGCTTACCGGGGAGCTGTTTTTT. It translates to CAISRLGGSQLTGELFF.

This chain uses TRBV12-5 with TRBJ2-3; D is ambiguous. V lost 4 bases to trimming and J lost 1 base, with 12 bases between them. This CDR3 has 15 amino acids. CDR1 is LGHNT, CDR2 FRNRAP, per germline. For the CDR3, the DNA is TGTGCTAGTGGTTCCCTCACCTCGGGCACAGATACGCAGTATTTT. Translating gives CASGSLTSGTDTQYF.

The chain uses TRBV29-1 and TRBJ2-7; weak D call: TRBD1 (6 bases). The CDR3 contains 12 residues. In germline, CDR1 is SQVTM, CDR2 ANQGSEA. With 1 base removed from V and 6 bases from J, the gap between germline ends came to 10 bases. The CDR3 coding sequence is TGCAGCGTTGAAGTCTCCAGGGGCGAGCAGTACTTC. Its translation is CSVEVSRGEQYF.

This clonotype turned up a few times. The chain uses TRBV6-2 or TRBV6-3 and TRBJ1-2; 8 nucleotides agree with TRBD1. Germline assignment: CDR1 MNHEY and CDR2 SVGEGT. V was clipped by 5 bases and J by 3 bases; unmatched bases: 11. This CDR3 is built from 16 residues. The CDR3, as DNA: TGTGCCAGCAGTCCGCCTGGGACAGGCCAGTACTATGGCTACACCTTC. Translation gives CASSPPGTGQYYGYTF.

This clonotype has ten or more counts. This sequence joins TRBV25-1 and TRBJ1-2; 10 positions match TRBD1. The germline V gene has CDR1 MGHDK and CDR2 SYGVNS. CDR3 length: 14 amino acids. Trimming removed 2 bases from V and 5 bases from J; junction bases left unmatched: 2. The CDR3 loop is CASSEPGQGYGYTF. DNA for the CDR3: TGTGCCAGCAGTGAACCGGGACAGGGGTATGGCTACACCTTC.

This CDR3 reads CASSEVGDQPQHF. CDR3 nucleotides: TGTGCCAGCAGTGAAGTCGGGGATCAGCCCCAGCATTTT. The rearrangement links TRBV25-1 to TRBJ1-5; no clear D. This CDR3 contains 13 residues. V dropped 2 bases and J dropped 5 bases, with 7 bases sitting between them. Germline assignment: CDR1 MGHDK and CDR2 SYGVNS.

V and J are TRBV20-1 and TRBJ2-1, with 11 bases identical to TRBD2. Germline V gene data show CDR1 as DFQATT and CDR2 as SNEGSKA (reference sequence). The CDR3 extends over 15 amino acids. J was trimmed by 9 bases and V by 1 base; bases with no gene match: 8. The DNA of the CDR3 is TGCAGTGCTAGAGTAGGTAGCGGGGGGGCCAGTGAGCAGTTCTTC. This encodes CSARVGSGGASEQFF.

This chain joins TRBV21-1 and TRBJ2-7. TRBV21-1 is given as a pseudogene. The CDR3 is made up of 15 amino acids. CDR3 in DNA: TGTGCCAGCAGGGTCCGTGGTGTTAGCTCCTACGAGCAGTACTTC. It codes for CASRVRGVSSYEQYF.

The chain combines TRBV19 with TRBJ1-5; maybe TRBD1 (5 bases). Per the germline V gene, CDR1 is LNHDA and CDR2 is SQIVND (reference sequence). The V end lost 9 bases, the J end lost 2 bases, and 14 bases lay between the germline ends. The CDR3 extends over 14 amino acids. The CDR3: CASAYGAGNQPQHF. The CDR3, as DNA: TGTGCCAGCGCCTACGGGGCGGGCAATCAGCCCCAGCATTTT.

J is TRBJ2-1 and V is TRBV3-1, with no clear D. Germline CDR1 is LGHDT and CDR2 is YNNKEL (reference sequence). The CDR3 contains 17 residues. V dropped 1 base and J dropped 4 bases, with 17 bases sitting between them. In DNA form, the CDR3 reads TGTGCCAGCAGCCAAGTTGGAGTAGCAGATTATTACAATGAGCAGTTCTTC. It codes for CASSQVGVADYYNEQFF.

This clonotype came up many times. The CDR3 sequence is CSGFLIGTQYF. The CDR3 DNA sequence: TGCAGCGGCTTCCTAATTGGGACCCAGTACTTC. The chain has TRBV29-1 and TRBJ2-7; D is ambiguous. The last part of the DNA fits TRBJ2-5 better; the J call may be wrong. Per germline, CDR1 SQVTM and CDR2 ANQGSEA. This CDR3 has 11 residues.

This chain links TRBV30 with TRBJ1-2; D is uncertain. Trimming cost V 3 bases and J 0 bases, with 11 bases left between them. The CDR3 contains 14 residues. CDR1 and CDR2 from the germline V gene are GTSNPN and SVGIG (reference sequence). CDR3 amino acids: CAWRAEWPNYGYTF. In DNA, the CDR3 is TGTGCCTGGAGAGCAGAGTGGCCTAACTATGGCTACACCTTC.

The J gene is TRBJ1-2, the V gene TRBV10-3; tentatively, D is TRBD1 (5 bases). Trimming stripped 6 bases from V and 4 bases from J, with 15 bases between. The CDR3 has 14 residues. Germline CDR1 is ENHRY and CDR2 is SYGVKD. The CDR3 sequence: CAISPRGVAYGYTF. CDR3 nucleotide sequence: TGTGCCATCAGCCCCCGAGGGGTTGCCTATGGCTACACCTTC.

V is TRBV28 and J is TRBJ2-7; D remains ambiguous. The V gene lost 5 bases and the J gene lost 1 base, with 12 bases spanning the gap. CDR3 length: 14 residues. Germline V gene sequence: CDR1 MDHEN, CDR2 SYDVKM. In DNA form, the CDR3 reads TGTGCCAGCAGTCCCACAAGGATTTCCTACGAGCAGTACTTC. This sequence encodes CASSPTRISYEQYF. The full variable domain, in which reference TRBV28 and TRBJ2-7 provide the parts outside the CDR3, is DVKVTQSSRYLVKRTGEKVFLECVQDMDHENMFWYRQDPGLGLRLIYFSYDVKMKEKGDIPEGYSVSREKKERFSLILESASTNQTSMYLCASSPTRISYEQYFGPGTRLTVT.

This chain uses TRBV28 with TRBJ2-7; unclear D gene. The germline V gene encodes CDR1 MDHEN and CDR2 SYDVKM. The CDR3 loop spans 16 amino acids. The V gene lost 0 bases and the J gene lost 3 bases, with 15 bases spanning the gap. The CDR3 region is CASSLCFHRDVYEQYF. The CDR3 nucleotides read TGTGCCAGCAGTTTATGCTTCCATCGCGATGTCTACGAGCAGTACTTC.

This clonotype occurred a few times. This chain connects TRBV27 to TRBJ2-3; the D is unclear. Germline-derived CDR1 and CDR2 are MNHEY and SMNVEV (reference sequence). The V end was cut by 6 bases, the J end by 2 bases, with 9 bases between. CDR3 length: 13 amino acids. The CDR3 DNA reads as TGTGCCAGCAGGGGGTGGAACACAGATACGCAGTATTTT. Its translation is CASRGWNTDTQYF.

V usage is TRBV6-6 and J usage is TRBJ2-7; no clear D. This CDR3 region has 11 residues. The ends were cut back, 7 bases at V and 5 bases at J, with 9 bases in the middle. CDR1 and CDR2 (germline): MNHNY, SVGAGI (reference sequence). The CDR3 region is CASKETDEQYF. The CDR3 coding sequence is TGTGCCAGCAAAGAGACCGACGAGCAGTACTTC.